The sequence of this TCR beta chain was determined in a study of T cell changes during pregnancy in multiple sclerosis (dated by TCRdb to about 2019). For context, the study as a whole: In women with multiple sclerosis, the researchers looked at how the T cell repertoire shifted as pregnancy progressed.

Library preparation was by the immunoSEQ multiplex PCR assay. TCRdb stores this immuneACCESS table with in-frame sequences only. Part of the clones is absent; in the studies checked, under half of the shortfall reflects unresolved V genes, and no reason is known for the rest. The sample records 60,000 to 85,000 clones, about 91% of which are singletons. The ten biggest clones cover 1.1% to 1.5% of the sample. Worth noting for this clone: Its antigen specificity is not known. The record has no base qualities; no much larger clone is one base away.

The sample in question was peripheral blood, obtained in the second trimester of pregnancy. The receptor was derived from a female donor in good health, enrolled as a control in a pregnancy study.

The sequenced DNA is TGTGCCAGCAGCCCTGGTTGGGACAGGGACCCCGAGCAGTACTTC. Its protein is CASSPGWDRDPEQYF. This receptor chain uses TRBV7-9 and TRBJ2-7, with 9 middle bases fitting TRBD1. The CDR3 measures 15 amino acids from cysteine to phenylalanine. The retained sequence is limited to the CDR3, 45 bases, with the frame set at the first base. The germline V gene (reference sequence) supplies CDR1 SEHNR and CDR2 FQNEAQ. V loses 5 bases at its end and J loses 6 bases; junction bases beyond the gene matches: 11.